The present T cell receptor beta chain was sequenced within a study of cytomegalovirus exposure and HLA in healthy donors. Germline V gives CDR1 GTSNPN, CDR2 SVGIG (reference sequence). Unmatched junction bases numbered 15, after V lost 2 bases and J lost 7 bases. There are 17 residues in the CDR3. With regard to this clone: This same CDR3 is encoded by further DNA sequences in the sample.

Vbeta (60) and Jbeta (13) primers were used in the PCR. Profiling relied on immunoSEQ multiplex PCR, and the TCRdb table lists in-frame clones only, not all of them. Its listing shows about 67,000 clones. The sample consisted of PBMCs. The origin of this receptor is a middle-aged woman in good health and CMV-seropositive. J is TRBJ2-7 and V is TRBV30, with 12 bases identical to TRBD1. In DNA form, the CDR3 reads TGTGCCTGGAGTCACCGGGACAGGGGGCGACCCCCTAGGGAGCAGTACTTC. It encodes CAWSHRDRGRPPREQYF.